These T cell receptor beta chains were read from a single sample in a study of blood T cell repertoires in COVID-19. Clones were sequenced by immunoSEQ multiplex PCR, and TCRdb holds only the in-frame ones, with some missing. The sample has nearly 110,000 clones, around 89% seen once. The sequenced sample consisted of peripheral blood. These receptors originate from a man between 40 and 49 years old with active or convalescent COVID-19. Each CDR3 is given without its conserved first and last residue. A D gene is named only where the DNA matches it firmly. The size entry is marked missing in some rows and otherwise reads once, few, many or a size class.

clone size,V gene,J gene,D gene,CDR3 protein
-,TRBV4-3,TRBJ2-5,-,ASSQDEGGGETQY
-,TRBV5-6,TRBJ1-1,TRBD1,ASRTGTANTEAF
-,TRBV2,TRBJ2-7,TRBD1,ASIRDQGVAYEQY
-,TRBV19,TRBJ2-2,TRBD1,ATDRGTGELF
-,TRBV4-1,TRBJ2-1,TRBD2,ASSHNPYPTSGYDNEQF
-,TRBV28,TRBJ1-1,TRBD1,ASRTGQMNTEAF
-,TRBV19,TRBJ2-7,TRBD2,ASSTSGTSGYEQY
-,TRBV5-1,TRBJ1-1,-,ASSPVTGNTEAF
-,TRBV10-3,TRBJ1-5,TRBD1,AISPDRGLVSNQPQH
-,TRBV14,TRBJ1-2,TRBD1,ASSPGTGINGYT
-,TRBV10-3,TRBJ1-2,TRBD1,AISDRTGVAGYT
-,TRBV5-1,TRBJ2-2,-,ASSSGGINTGELF
-,TRBV5-8,TRBJ2-5,TRBD1,ASSSYRTGGAETQY
once,TRBV18,TRBJ1-6,-,ASSPPVVERNSPLH
-,TRBV28,TRBJ2-7,TRBD1,ASRGGQDLGYEQY
-,TRBV5-1,TRBJ2-7,TRBD2,ASSLAPGGVYEQY
-,TRBV19,TRBJ2-2,-,ASSIGVGQGQRSNTGELF
-,TRBV2,TRBJ1-5,-,ASSEEAGSNQPQH
-,TRBV27,TRBJ1-6,-,ASSWDGQRDSPLH
once,TRBV4-3,TRBJ1-6,-,ASSQDLGSNSPLH
-,TRBV9,TRBJ2-7,-,ASSSGREQY
-,TRBV6-1,TRBJ1-2,-,ASSVQGTTLGLNYGYT
-,TRBV5-1,TRBJ2-4,-,ASSPEGENIQY
once,TRBV27,TRBJ1-6,-,ASSPVRGPYNSPLH
-,TRBV6-5,TRBJ2-3,-,ASSYTDSTDTQY
-,TRBV14,TRBJ1-3,TRBD1,ASSQDDGTGVDGNTIY
once,TRBV9,TRBJ2-1,-,ASSVVAGSYNEQF
-,TRBV28,TRBJ2-7,-,ASAPTGRYPYEQY
-,TRBV6-5,TRBJ1-5,-,ASSADKFYQPQH
-,TRBV28,TRBJ2-7,-,ASSSPYSEQY
-,TRBV6-1,TRBJ1-2,TRBD1,ASSEGTGQANYGYT
-,TRBV13,TRBJ2-3,-,ASSLHRGYTQY